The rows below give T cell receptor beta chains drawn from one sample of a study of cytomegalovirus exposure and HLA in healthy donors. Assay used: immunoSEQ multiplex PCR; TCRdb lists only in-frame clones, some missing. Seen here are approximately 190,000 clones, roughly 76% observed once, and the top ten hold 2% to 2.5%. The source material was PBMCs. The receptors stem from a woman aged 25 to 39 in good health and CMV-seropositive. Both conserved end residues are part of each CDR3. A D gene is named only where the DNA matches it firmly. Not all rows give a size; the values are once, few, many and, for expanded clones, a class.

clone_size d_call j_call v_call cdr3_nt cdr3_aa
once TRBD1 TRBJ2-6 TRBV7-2 TGTGCCAGCAGGCGCCCCGGGACAGGGATTGGTGGGGCCAACGTCCTGACTTTC CASRRPGTGIGGANVLTF
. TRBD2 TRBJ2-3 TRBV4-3 TGCGCCAGCAGCCAACTGATTAGCGGGGGGGAGTCAGATACGCAGTATTTT CASSQLISGGESDTQYF
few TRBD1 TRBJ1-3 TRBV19 TGTGCCAGTAGCCGACTCGAACAGGGGATCTCTGGAAACACCATATATTTT CASSRLEQGISGNTIYF
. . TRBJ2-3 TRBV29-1 TGCAGCGTTGAGATGGGAGAGGGCACAGATACGCAGTATTTT CSVEMGEGTDTQYF
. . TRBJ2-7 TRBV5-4 TGTGCCAGCAGCTTGGGACAACCCCCCACCGAGCAGTACTTC CASSLGQPPTEQYF
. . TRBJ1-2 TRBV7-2 TGTGCCAGCAGCCCCCGCGGCGGAGGAGGGCTCGGCTATGGCTACACCTTC CASSPRGGGGLGYGYTF
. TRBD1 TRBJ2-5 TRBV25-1 TGTGCCAGCAGTTCGACAGGGGGCGCGGAAGAGACCCAGTACTTC CASSSTGGAEETQYF
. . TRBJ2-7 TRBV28 TGTGCCAGCAGTCAACCGGGCTACGAGCAGTACTTC CASSQPGYEQYF
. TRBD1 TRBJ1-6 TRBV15 TGTGCCACCAGCCCACACCTGACAGGGCTAAGCTCACCCCTCCACTTT CATSPHLTGLSSPLHF
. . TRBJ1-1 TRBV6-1 TGTGCCAGCAGTGCTCAGGTGAACACTGAAGCTTTCTTT CASSAQVNTEAFF
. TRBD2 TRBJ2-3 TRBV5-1 TGCGCCAGCAGCTTGGTACTAGCGGCCAGCACAGATACGCAGTATTTT CASSLVLAASTDTQYF
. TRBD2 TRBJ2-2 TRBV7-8 TGTGCCAGCAGCTTAGGGTTAGCGGGAGGGCGTGGGGAGCTGTTTTTT CASSLGLAGGRGELFF
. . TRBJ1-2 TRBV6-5 TGTGCCAGCAGTCCCCGGTCTCATCCTGGCTACACCTTC CASSPRSHPGYTF
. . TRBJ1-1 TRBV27 TGTGCCAGCAGGAGTACCGGGACACTGACTTTCTTT CASRSTGTLTFF
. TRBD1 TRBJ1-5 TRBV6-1 TGTGCCAGCAGGACCCTGGACAGGGAGGTAGGGCCCCAGCATTTT CASRTLDREVGPQHF
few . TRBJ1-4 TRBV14 TGTGCCAGCAGCCAAGGAGAAGTGCGTGAAAAACTGTTTTTT CASSQGEVREKLFF
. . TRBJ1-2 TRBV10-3 TGTGCCATCAGTGGCGGCACTAACTATGGCTACACCTTC CAISGGTNYGYTF
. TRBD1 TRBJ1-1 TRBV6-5 TGTGCCAGCAGTTACTCTGGGACAGAGGCGAATCGCGGAGCTTTCTTT CASSYSGTEANRGAFF
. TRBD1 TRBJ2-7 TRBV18 TGTGCCAGCTCAGCCATCGGGACAGGGCCCAACGAGCAGTACTTC CASSAIGTGPNEQYF
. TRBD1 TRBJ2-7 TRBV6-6 TGTGCCAGCAATATACGACAGGGCGGCCACGAGCAGTACTTC CASNIRQGGHEQYF
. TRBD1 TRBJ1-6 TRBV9 TGTGCCAGCAGCGCTGGAGGGGGTTCAGGGGGCTGGGGTTCACCCCTCCACTTT CASSAGGGSGGWGSPLHF
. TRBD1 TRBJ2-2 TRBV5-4 TGTGCCAGCAGCTTCTCTGGACAGGGGGCGCCCGGGGAGCTGTTTTTT CASSFSGQGAPGELFF
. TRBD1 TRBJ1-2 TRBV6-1 TGTGCCAGCCAAGCCGGGACAGGGGGCAACTATGGCTACACCTTC CASQAGTGGNYGYTF
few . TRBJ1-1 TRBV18 TGTGCCAGCTCACCACAGACAGGCCCTCAAGGGGAAGCTTTCTTT CASSPQTGPQGEAFF
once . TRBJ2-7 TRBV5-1 TGCGCCAGCAGCAACCGGGACAACGGAGAGCAGTACTTC CASSNRDNGEQYF
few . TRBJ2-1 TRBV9 TGTGCCAGCACCGCAGGGGTAGGGGGCTACAATGAGCAGTTCTTC CASTAGVGGYNEQFF
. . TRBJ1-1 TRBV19 TGTGCCAGTAGTTTTCAATGGGGGGACACTGAAGCTTTCTTT CASSFQWGDTEAFF
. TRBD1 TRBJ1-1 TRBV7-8 TGTGCCAGCAGCCTCCGACAGGGGGGATTGAACACTGAAGCTTTCTTT CASSLRQGGLNTEAFF
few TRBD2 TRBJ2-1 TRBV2 TGTGCCAGCAGTTTAGCGGGGGAGCAGTTCTTC CASSLAGEQFF
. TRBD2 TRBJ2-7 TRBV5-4 TGTGCCAGCAGCTCCGCTAGCGGTACTGATCCCTACGAGCAGTACTTC CASSSASGTDPYEQYF
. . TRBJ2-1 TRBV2 TGTGCCAGCAGTGACTCCCTCCCCTACAATGAGCAGTTCTTC CASSDSLPYNEQFF
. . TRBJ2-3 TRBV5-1 TGCGCCAGCAGCTTCTTCCCTGGACTGAGCACAGATACGCAGTATTTT CASSFFPGLSTDTQYF
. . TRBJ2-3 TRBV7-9 TGTGCCAGCAGCTTAAACTCAGGGAGCACAGATACGCAGTATTTT CASSLNSGSTDTQYF
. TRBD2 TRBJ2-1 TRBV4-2 TGTGCCAGCAGCCAAGAAGGAACTAGCGAGTATGAGCAGTTCTTC CASSQEGTSEYEQFF
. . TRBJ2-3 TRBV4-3 TGCGCCAGCAGCCAACTAGGGGGGGTTTCGAGCACAGATACGCAGTATTTT CASSQLGGVSSTDTQYF
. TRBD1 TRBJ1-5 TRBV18 TGTGCCAGCTCACCTCGACCGCGGGGGGACAGTCAGCCCCAGCATTTT CASSPRPRGDSQPQHF
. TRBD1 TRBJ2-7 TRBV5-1 TGCGCCAGCAGCTTGTGGACAGGTACGTCCTACGAGCAGTACTTC CASSLWTGTSYEQYF
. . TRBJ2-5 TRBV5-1 TGCGCCAGCAGCTTCGCCCCGGGAGCGCAAGAGACCCAGTACTTC CASSFAPGAQETQYF
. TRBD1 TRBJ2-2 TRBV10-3 TGTGCCATCAAACAGGGGGCGGACACCGGGGAGCTGTTTTTT CAIKQGADTGELFF
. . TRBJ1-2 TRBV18 TGTGCCAGCTCACCAACGGGGGGCGACTATGGCTACACCTTC CASSPTGGDYGYTF